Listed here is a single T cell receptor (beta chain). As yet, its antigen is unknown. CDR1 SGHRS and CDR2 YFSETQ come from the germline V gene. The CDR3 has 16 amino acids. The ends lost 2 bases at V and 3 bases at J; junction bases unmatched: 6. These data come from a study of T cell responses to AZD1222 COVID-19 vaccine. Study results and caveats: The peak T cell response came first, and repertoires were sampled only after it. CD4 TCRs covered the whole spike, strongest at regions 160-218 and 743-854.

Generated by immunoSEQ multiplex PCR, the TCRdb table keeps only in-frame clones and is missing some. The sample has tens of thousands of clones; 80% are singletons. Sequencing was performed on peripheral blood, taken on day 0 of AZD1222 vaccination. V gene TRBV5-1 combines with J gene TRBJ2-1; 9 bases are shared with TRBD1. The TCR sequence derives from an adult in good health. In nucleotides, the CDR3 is TGCGCCAGCAGCTTATCCGGGACAGGGTTCTACAATGAGCAGTTCTTC. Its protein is CASSLSGTGFYNEQFF.